This T cell receptor (beta chain) derives from a study of blood T cell repertoires in COVID-19. Assay used: immunoSEQ multiplex PCR; TCRdb lists only in-frame clones, some missing. The sample includes some 180,000 clones, over 70% of them seen just once. The CDR3 has 12 residues. The V end lost 6 bases, the J end lost 4 bases, and 7 bases lay between the germline ends. Germline CDR1 MNHEY, CDR2 SVGAGI. Contact with a PCR-confirmed or clinician-diagnosed COVID-19 case occurred within 2 weeks of entry. The chain carries TRBV6-5 and TRBJ1-3; a weak D match, TRBD1 (6 bases). Sequencing input: PBMCs or T cells enriched from blood (not recorded which). The receptor was derived from a man in his fifties or sixties who had been exposed to COVID-19. CDR3 nucleotides: TGTGCCAGCAGAACAGGGGGAAACACCATATATTTT. Encoded protein: CASRTGGNTIYF.